This is a list of T cell receptor beta chains from one sample in a study of OX40 agonist ivuxolimab in advanced cancers. Assay: immunoSEQ multiplex PCR; the TCRdb copy retains only in-frame clones and omits some. There are 90,000 or so clones in the sample; 75% to 90% occur only once, and roughly 0.33% lies in the top ten. Sequenced here: CD4+ or CD8+ T cells sorted from blood, sampled in a trial of the OX40 agonist ivuxolimab. These receptors originate from an adult with an advanced solid tumor such as melanoma, head and neck, liver or kidney cancer. CDR3s include the opening cysteine and the closing phenylalanine or tryptophan. The D gene is left open where the match is weak. The size field is filled for only some rows; it gives once, few, many or a size class.

>NA|TRBV5-1|TRBJ2-3|TRBD2
TGCGCCAGCAAGAGGACTAGCGGCACAGATACGCAGTATTTT
CASKRTSGTDTQYF
>NA|TRBV4-1|TRBJ2-7|NA
TGCGCCAGCAGCCAAGCCGCCCTGACAGGTAACGAGCAGTACTTC
CASSQAALTGNEQYF
>NA|TRBV4-3|TRBJ1-1|NA
TGCGCCAGCAGCCAAGATCCGGGGAGGTTCGAAACTGAAGCTTTCTTT
CASSQDPGRFETEAFF
>NA|TRBV6-1|TRBJ2-6|NA
TGTGCCAGCAGTGGTTTTAGGACGGACGGGGCCAACGTCCTGACTTTC
CASSGFRTDGANVLTF
>NA|TRBV5-5|TRBJ1-2|TRBD1
TGTGCCAGCAGCTTCTGGACAGGGGGCTATGGCTACACCTTC
CASSFWTGGYGYTF
>NA|TRBV30|TRBJ2-7|TRBD1
TGTGCCTCGAATACAGGGGCCGCCTGGGAGCAGTACTTC
CASNTGAAWEQYF
>NA|TRBV27|TRBJ2-3|NA
TGTGCCAGCAGTCCCCGTTTTAGCGGCACAGATACGCAGTATTTT
CASSPRFSGTDTQYF
>NA|TRBV4-3|TRBJ2-5|NA
TGCGCCAGCAGCCAGGGGCAAGAGACCCAGTACTTC
CASSQGQETQYF
>NA|TRBV9|TRBJ2-7|NA
TGTGCCAGCAGCGTAGATACCAAGGACTACGAGCAGTACTTC
CASSVDTKDYEQYF
>NA|TRBV4-1|TRBJ1-4|TRBD1
TGCGCCAGCAGCCAAGTCGTCAGTGGACAGGGAGCAACTAATGAAAAACTGTTTTTT
CASSQVVSGQGATNEKLFF
>NA|TRBV19|TRBJ1-2|NA
TGTGCCAGTACCCTAAAGGGGCTATCGTCTAACTATGGCTACACCTTC
CASTLKGLSSNYGYTF
>once|TRBV6-5|TRBJ1-1|NA
TGTGCCAGCAGTTACTCAGGGACTGGGAACACTGAAGCTTTCTTT
CASSYSGTGNTEAFF
>NA|TRBV21-1|TRBJ1-4|NA
TGTGCCAGCAGATTAGACGAGGGTAAACTGTTTTTT
CASRLDEGKLFF
>NA|TRBV18|TRBJ2-7|NA
TGTGCCAGCTCACCCTCTAGGGCGTCCACCTACGAGCAGTACTTC
CASSPSRASTYEQYF
>NA|TRBV6-5|TRBJ1-4|TRBD1
TGTGCCAGCAGCAGCGACAGGGAGAGTCGACGAAAACTGTTTTTT
CASSSDRESRRKLFF
>NA|TRBV28|TRBJ2-5|NA
TGTGCCAGCGGTATAGACGCCTACCAAGAGACCCAGTACTTC
CASGIDAYQETQYF
>NA|TRBV9|TRBJ1-2|NA
TGTGCCAGCAGCGTAGATGAGGGGGATGGCTACACCTTC
CASSVDEGDGYTF
>NA|TRBV6-5|TRBJ1-5|NA
TGTGCCAGCAGTTACTCGCAACAAGCGCCCCAGCATTTT
CASSYSQQAPQHF
>NA|TRBV7-9|TRBJ1-2|NA
TGTGCCAGCAGCCCCGGCTACACCTTC
CASSPGYTF
>NA|TRBV2|TRBJ1-5|TRBD1
TGTGCCAGCAGTGAAGGGACAGGGCCCTCGCACCGGCCCCAGCATTTT
CASSEGTGPSHRPQHF
>NA|TRBV28|TRBJ2-5|NA
TGTGCCAGCAGTTTGGTAAGGAGAGAGACCCAGTACTTC
CASSLVRRETQYF
>NA|TRBV7-2|TRBJ1-5|TRBD1
TGTGCCAGCAGCGGGACAGGGGGCAATCAGCCCCAGCATTTT
CASSGTGGNQPQHF
>NA|TRBV5-6|TRBJ2-5|NA
TGTGCCAGCAGCTTGTCTGGGCCAGAGACCCAGTACTTC
CASSLSGPETQYF
>NA|TRBV6-6|TRBJ1-1|NA
TGTGCCAGCAGTTCCACGCAGACAGTGAACACTGAAGCTTTCTTT
CASSSTQTVNTEAFF
>once|TRBV5-1|TRBJ1-4|NA
TGCGCCAGCAGCCTCTCACCAGGGTCTGGTAATGAAAAACTGTTTTTT
CASSLSPGSGNEKLFF
>NA|TRBV9|TRBJ1-2|NA
TGTGCCAGCAGCGTAGCTCCGGGCGGTGGCTATGGCTACACCTTC
CASSVAPGGGYGYTF
>NA|TRBV6-6|TRBJ1-2|NA
TGTGCCAGCAGTTACTCGGGTGGCAGGGAATCGGATGGCTACACCTTC
CASSYSGGRESDGYTF
>NA|TRBV6-5|TRBJ1-2|TRBD1
TGTGCCAGCAGTCGGGACAGGAGGAACTATGGCTACACCTTC
CASSRDRRNYGYTF
>NA|TRBV7-8|TRBJ1-1|NA
TGTGCCAGCAGCTTGGAAAGGGCCCTCACGGCTTTCTTT
CASSLERALTAFF
>NA|TRBV5-6|TRBJ2-4|NA
TGTGCCAGCAGCTTGTGGCCCGGGGCCGCAAACATTCAGTACTTC
CASSLWPGAANIQYF
>NA|TRBV25-1|TRBJ2-5|NA
TGTGCCAGCAGTGAATTTGGCAGAACCCAAGAGACCCAGTACTTC
CASSEFGRTQETQYF
>NA|TRBV10-3|TRBJ1-1|NA
TGTGCCATCGCGACAGCTAACACTGAAGCTTTCTTT
CAIATANTEAFF
>NA|TRBV7-2|TRBJ1-2|NA
TGTGCCAGCAGCGACGATGGACAGTTTTATAACTATGGCTACACCTTC
CASSDDGQFYNYGYTF
>NA|TRBV28|TRBJ2-1|NA
TGTGCCAGCACCTTGGGGCGGAGTAGCTACAATGAGCAGTTCTTC
CASTLGRSSYNEQFF
>NA|TRBV19|TRBJ1-2|NA
TGTGCCAGTAGTATTAACAGGCCGGGGAACTATGGCTACACCTTC
CASSINRPGNYGYTF
>NA|TRBV25-1|TRBJ2-6|NA
TGTGCCAGCAGTCCCTCGGAAGGGAAGTCTGGGGCCAACGTCCTGACTTTC
CASSPSEGKSGANVLTF
>NA|TRBV4-2|TRBJ2-7|NA
TGTGCCAGCAGCCAAAAAAGGGGGGAGCAGTACTTC
CASSQKRGEQYF
>NA|TRBV5-4|TRBJ2-7|NA
TGTGCCAGCAGCTTGGAGCCAGGGAGGTACGAGCAGTACTTC
CASSLEPGRYEQYF
>NA|TRBV18|TRBJ2-1|NA
TGTGCCAGCTCACCCGAACCGGAGGCCAATGAGCAGTTCTTC
CASSPEPEANEQFF
>NA|TRBV19|TRBJ2-3|TRBD1
TGTGCCAGTAGGCCGACAGGGGCCACAGATACGCAGTATTTT
CASRPTGATDTQYF